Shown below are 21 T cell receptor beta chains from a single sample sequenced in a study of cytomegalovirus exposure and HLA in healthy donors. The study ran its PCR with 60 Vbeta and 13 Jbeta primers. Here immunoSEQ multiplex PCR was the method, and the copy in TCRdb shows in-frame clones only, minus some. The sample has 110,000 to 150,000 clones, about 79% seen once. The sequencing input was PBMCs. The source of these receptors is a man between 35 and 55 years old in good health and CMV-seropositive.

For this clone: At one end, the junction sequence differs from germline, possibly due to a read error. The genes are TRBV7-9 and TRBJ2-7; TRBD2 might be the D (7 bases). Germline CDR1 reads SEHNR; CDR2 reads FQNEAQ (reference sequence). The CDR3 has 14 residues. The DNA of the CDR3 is TGTGCCAGCAGCACGTCGGGGGGCTCCTACGGGCAGTACTTC. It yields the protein CASSTSGGSYGQYF. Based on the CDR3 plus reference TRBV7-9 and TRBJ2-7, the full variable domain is DTGVSQNPRHKITKRGQNVTFRCDPISEHNRLYWYRQTLGQGPEFLTYFQNEAQLEKSRLLSDRFSAERPKGSFSTLEIQRTEQGDSAMYLCASSTSGGSYGQYFGPGTRLTVT.

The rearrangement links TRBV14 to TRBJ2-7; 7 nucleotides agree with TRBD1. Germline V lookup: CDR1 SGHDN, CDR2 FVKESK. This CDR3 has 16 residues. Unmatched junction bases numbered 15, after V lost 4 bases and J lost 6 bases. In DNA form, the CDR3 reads TGTGCCAGCAGCCGCCCCTTCGGGACAGTTCAAGCCGAGCAGTACTTC. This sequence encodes CASSRPFGTVQAEQYF.

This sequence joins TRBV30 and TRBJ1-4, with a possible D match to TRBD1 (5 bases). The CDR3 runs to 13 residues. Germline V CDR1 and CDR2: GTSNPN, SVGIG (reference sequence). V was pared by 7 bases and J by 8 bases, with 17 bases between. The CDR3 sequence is CASSGTDLEKLFF. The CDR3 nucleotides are TGTGCCTCTTCCGGGACTGATCTCGAAAAACTGTTTTTT.

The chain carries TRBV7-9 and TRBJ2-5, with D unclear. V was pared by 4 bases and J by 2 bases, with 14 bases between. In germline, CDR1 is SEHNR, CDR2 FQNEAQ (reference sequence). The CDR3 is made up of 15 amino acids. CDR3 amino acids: CASSSPIQVQETQYF. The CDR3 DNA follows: TGTGCCAGCAGCTCGCCAATTCAGGTTCAAGAGACCCAGTACTTC.

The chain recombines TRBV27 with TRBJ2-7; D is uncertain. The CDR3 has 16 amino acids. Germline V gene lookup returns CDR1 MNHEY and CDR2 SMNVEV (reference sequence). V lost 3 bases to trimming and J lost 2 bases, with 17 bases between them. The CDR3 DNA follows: TGTGCCAGCAGTTTCCATGCTGCTCCCAAGCCCTACGAGCAGTACTTC. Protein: CASSFHAAPKPYEQYF.

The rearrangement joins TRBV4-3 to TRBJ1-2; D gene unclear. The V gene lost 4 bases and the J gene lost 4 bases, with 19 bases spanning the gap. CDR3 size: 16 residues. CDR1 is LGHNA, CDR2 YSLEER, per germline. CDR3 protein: CASSRAEGAGFYGYTF. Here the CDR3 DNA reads TGCGCCAGCAGCCGCGCTGAGGGTGCAGGCTTCTATGGCTACACCTTC.

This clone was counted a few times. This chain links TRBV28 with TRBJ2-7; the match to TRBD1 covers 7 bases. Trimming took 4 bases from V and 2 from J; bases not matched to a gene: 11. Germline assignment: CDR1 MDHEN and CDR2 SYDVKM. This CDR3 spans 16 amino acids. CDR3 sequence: CASSYPWGQTAYEQYF. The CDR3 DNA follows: TGTGCCAGCAGTTATCCCTGGGGACAGACAGCCTACGAGCAGTACTTC.

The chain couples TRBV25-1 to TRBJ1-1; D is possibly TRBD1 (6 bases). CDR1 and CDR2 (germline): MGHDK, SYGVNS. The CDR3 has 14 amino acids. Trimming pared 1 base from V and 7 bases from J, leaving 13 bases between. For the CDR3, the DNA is TGTGCCAGCAGTGAATCGGCAACAGGGCGTGAAGCTTTCTTT. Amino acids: CASSESATGREAFF. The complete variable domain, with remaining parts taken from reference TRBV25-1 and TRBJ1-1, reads EADIYQTPRYLVIGTGKKITLECSQTMGHDKMYWYQQDPGMELHLIHYSYGVNSTEKGDLSSESTVSRIRTEHFPLTLESARPSHTSQYLCASSESATGREAFFGQGTRLTVV.

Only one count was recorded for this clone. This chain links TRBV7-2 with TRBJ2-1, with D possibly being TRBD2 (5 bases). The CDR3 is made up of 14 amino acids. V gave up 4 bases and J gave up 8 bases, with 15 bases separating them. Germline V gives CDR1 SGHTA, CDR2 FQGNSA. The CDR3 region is CASSWGVTIHEQFF. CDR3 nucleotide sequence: TGTGCCAGCAGCTGGGGAGTTACGATCCATGAGCAGTTCTTC. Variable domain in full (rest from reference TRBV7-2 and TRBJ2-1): GAGVSQSPSNKVTEKGKDVELRCDPISGHTALYWYRQSLGQGLEFLIYFQGNSAPDKSGLPSDRFSAERTGGSVSTLTIQRTQQEDSAVYLCASSWGVTIHEQFFGPGTRLTVL.

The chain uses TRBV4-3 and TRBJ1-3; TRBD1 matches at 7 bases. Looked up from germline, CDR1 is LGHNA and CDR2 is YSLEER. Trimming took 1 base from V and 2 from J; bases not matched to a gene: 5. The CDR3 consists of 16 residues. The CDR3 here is CASSQALRGPGNTIYF. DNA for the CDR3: TGCGCCAGCAGCCAAGCACTGAGGGGGCCTGGAAACACCATATATTTT.

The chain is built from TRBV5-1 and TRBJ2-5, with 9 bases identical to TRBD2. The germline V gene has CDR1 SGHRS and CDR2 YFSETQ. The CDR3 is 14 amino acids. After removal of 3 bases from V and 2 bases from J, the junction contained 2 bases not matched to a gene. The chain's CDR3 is CASSSLAGQETQYF. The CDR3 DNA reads TGCGCCAGCAGCTCGCTAGCGGGGCAAGAGACCCAGTACTTC.

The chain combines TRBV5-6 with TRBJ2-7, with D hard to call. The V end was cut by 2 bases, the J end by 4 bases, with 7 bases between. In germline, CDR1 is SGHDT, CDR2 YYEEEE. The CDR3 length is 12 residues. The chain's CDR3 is CASSLYGYEQYF. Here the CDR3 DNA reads TGTGCCAGCAGCTTATACGGGTACGAGCAGTACTTC.

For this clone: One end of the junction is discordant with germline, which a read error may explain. The CDR3 nucleotides are TGTGCTAGCACCACCGGGTACCAAGAGACCCAGTACTTC. This translates into CASTTGYQETQYF. The chain is built from TRBV7-7 and TRBJ2-5; D uncertain. This CDR3 comprises 13 residues. Germline CDR1 is SSHAT and CDR2 is FNYEAQ (reference sequence).

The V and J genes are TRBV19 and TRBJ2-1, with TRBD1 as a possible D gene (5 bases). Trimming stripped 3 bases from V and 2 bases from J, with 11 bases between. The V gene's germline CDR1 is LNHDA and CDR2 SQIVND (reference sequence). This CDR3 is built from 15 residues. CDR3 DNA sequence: TGTGCCAGTAGTATCGTGGCAGGGCCCTACAATGAGCAGTTCTTC. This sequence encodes CASSIVAGPYNEQFF. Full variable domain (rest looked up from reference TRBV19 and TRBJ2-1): DGGITQSPKYLFRKEGQNVTLSCEQNLNHDAMYWYRQDPGQGLRLIYYSQIVNDFQKGDIAEGYSVSREKKESFPLTVTSAQKNPTAFYLCASSIVAGPYNEQFFGPGTRLTVL.

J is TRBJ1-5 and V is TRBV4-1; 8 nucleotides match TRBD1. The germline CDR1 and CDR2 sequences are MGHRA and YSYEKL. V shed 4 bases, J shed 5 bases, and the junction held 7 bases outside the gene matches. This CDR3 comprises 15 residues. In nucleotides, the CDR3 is TGCGCCAGCAGCCGCCTTACAGGGGGGGATCAGCCCCAGCATTTT. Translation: CASSRLTGGDQPQHF.

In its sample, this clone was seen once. The CDR3 coding sequence is TGTGCCAGCAGATACGACAGGGCGGCCTTTTACGAGCAGTACTTC. It codes for CASRYDRAAFYEQYF. V and J are TRBV2 and TRBJ2-7; TRBD1 matches 7 bases. The V segment lost 6 bases and the J segment 4 bases; nucleotides outside the gene matches: 12. The V gene's germline CDR1 is SNHLY and CDR2 FYNNEI. The CDR3 has 15 residues.

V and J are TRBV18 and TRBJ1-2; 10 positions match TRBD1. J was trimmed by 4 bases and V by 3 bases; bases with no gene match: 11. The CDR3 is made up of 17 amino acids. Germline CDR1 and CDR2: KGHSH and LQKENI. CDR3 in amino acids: CASSPPGQGSSGYGYTF. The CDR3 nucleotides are TGTGCCAGCTCACCTCCGGGACAGGGGTCCTCCGGCTATGGCTACACCTTC.

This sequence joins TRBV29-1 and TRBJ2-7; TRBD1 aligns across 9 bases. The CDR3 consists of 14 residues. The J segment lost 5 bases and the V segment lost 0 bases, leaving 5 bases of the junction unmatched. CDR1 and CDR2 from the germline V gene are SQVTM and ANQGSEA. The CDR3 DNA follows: TGCAGCGTTGAAGATGGCCGGGACAGGGACGAGCAGTACTTC. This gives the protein CSVEDGRDRDEQYF.

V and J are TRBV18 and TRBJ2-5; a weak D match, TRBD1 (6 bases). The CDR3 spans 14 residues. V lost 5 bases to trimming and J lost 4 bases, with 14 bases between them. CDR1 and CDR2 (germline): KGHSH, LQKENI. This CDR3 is CASSTTAGAETQYF. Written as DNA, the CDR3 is TGTGCCAGCTCAACTACGGCAGGGGCAGAGACCCAGTACTTC. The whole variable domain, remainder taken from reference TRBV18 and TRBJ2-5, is NAGVMQNPRHLVRRRGQEARLRCSPMKGHSHVYWYRQLPEEGLKFMVYLQKENIIDESGMPKERFSAEFPKEGPSILRIQQVVRGDSAAYFCASSTTAGAETQYFGPGTRLLVL.

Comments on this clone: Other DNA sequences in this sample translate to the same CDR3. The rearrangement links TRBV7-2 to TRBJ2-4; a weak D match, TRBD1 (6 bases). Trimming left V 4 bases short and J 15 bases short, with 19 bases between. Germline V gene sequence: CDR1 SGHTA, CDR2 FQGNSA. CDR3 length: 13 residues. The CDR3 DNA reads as TGTGCCAGCAGCTACCGGGACACCCAGGCGCTGTACTTC. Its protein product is CASSYRDTQALYF. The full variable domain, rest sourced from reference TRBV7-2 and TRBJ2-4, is GAGVSQSPSNKVTEKGKDVELRCDPISGHTALYWYRQSLGQGLEFLIYFQGNSAPDKSGLPSDRFSAERTGGSVSTLTIQRTQQEDSAVYLCASSYRDTQALYFGAGTRLSVL.

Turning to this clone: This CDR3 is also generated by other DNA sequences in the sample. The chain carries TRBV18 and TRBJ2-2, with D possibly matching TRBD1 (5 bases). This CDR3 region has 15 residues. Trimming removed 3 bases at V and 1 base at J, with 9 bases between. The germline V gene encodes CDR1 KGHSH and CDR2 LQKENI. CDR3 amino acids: CASSPGLMNTGELFF. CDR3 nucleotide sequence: TGTGCCAGCTCACCGGGGCTGATGAACACCGGGGAGCTGTTTTTT.